What follows is one T cell receptor (beta chain) and its context. What this receptor recognizes is not known. Base qualities were left out, and no much larger clone turns up one base away. The library was prepared using the immunoSEQ multiplex PCR assay. The source is immuneACCESS, and TCRdb retained only in-frame sequences with V and J called. Part of the clones is not carried over; for the studies checked, unresolved V genes explain less than half of this, and the remainder is unexplained. The sample yields tens of thousands of clones; about 92% were counted once. The ten largest account for around 0.76% of the sample. Spanning cysteine to phenylalanine, the CDR3 consists of 15 amino acids. The read is trimmed to its CDR3 DNA, 45 bases read in frame from base 1. At the junction V is shortened by 5 bases and J by 0 bases; bases outside the gene matches: 6. CDR1 and CDR2, per the germline V gene, are KGHSH and LQKENI.

The source of the sample is a study of T cell changes during pregnancy in multiple sclerosis (dated by TCRdb to between 2018 and 2021). For context, the study as a whole: In women with multiple sclerosis, the researchers looked at how the T cell repertoire shifted as pregnancy progressed.

The sample consisted of CD4+ T cells from peripheral blood mononuclear cells, taken after pregnancy. The receptor's source is a female donor in good health, enrolled as a control in a pregnancy study. The receptor chain draws on TRBV18 and TRBJ1-1; a stretch of 7 junction bases matches TRBD1. The CDR3 region: CASSGGGRMNTEAFF. The base sequence is TGTGCCAGCTCAGGAGGGGGCCGGATGAACACTGAAGCTTTCTTT.